This T cell receptor (beta chain) was sequenced during a study of patients and donors after allogeneic stem cell transplantation. Each CDR3 protein gets one entry after TCRdb re-called the RT-PCR reads with MiXCR. The repertoire consists of more than 850,000 distinct CDR3 sequences, with about a sixth occurring once and the leading ten covering roughly 6.4%. Trimming took 6 bases from V and 3 from J; bases not matched to a gene: 10. Germline V lookup: CDR1 MDHEN, CDR2 SYDVKM. This CDR3 has 15 amino acids. The clonotype was recovered from a human donor who was either an allogeneic HSCT recipient or a stem cell or donor lymphocyte infusion donor (not recorded which). It is not recorded whose cells these are; they may come from a transplant donor. The chain has TRBV28 and TRBJ2-7; 8 bases are shared with TRBD1. Input material: blood, either unsorted or a sorted T cell fraction (not recorded which). The CDR3 DNA sequence: TGTGCCAGCAGAGTACCGGGACAGGCGAGCTACGAGCAGTACTTC. It codes for CASRVPGQASYEQYF.